This T cell receptor (beta chain) was found in a study of CD4 T cells in relation to SARS-CoV-2 and coronaviruses. In the study overall: PBMCs were cultured with antigen for roughly 10 days before TCR beta sequencing.

Unexposed donor CD4+ T cells date from 2011-2018, before the COVID-19 pandemic. The cells were cultured for less than twelve days before CD4+ T cells were isolated. Unexposed-donor CD4+ T cells were probed with SARS-CoV-2 S/N and four cold-coronavirus spikes, cells permitting. Sequenced by immunoSEQ multiplex PCR; TCRdb stores in-frame clones only, minus some. The repertoire holds more than 20,000 clones, just under 75% seen once, with roughly an eighth in the top ten. Notes on the study in general: Crossreactivity was assessed only for spike protein, not other viral proteins.

As for this clone: Its antigen is not identified.

Germline lookup yields CDR1 SSHAT and CDR2 FNYEAQ (reference sequence). The CDR3 extends over 19 amino acids. Germline trimming cut 3 bases from V and 6 bases from J; bases unmatched to any gene: 12. The chain employs TRBV7-7 and TRBJ2-2, with 14 bases fitting TRBD2. The sample consisted of CD4+ T cells from PBMCs, cultured in vitro. The sequence was obtained from a human donor in good health. CDR3 sequence: CASSFLTGTSGSVPGELFF. The CDR3 DNA reads TGTGCCAGCAGCTTCCTTACCGGGACTAGCGGGAGCGTTCCCGGGGAGCTGTTTTTT.